One and the same sample provided the 23 T cell receptor beta chains below, sequenced in a study of blood T cell repertoires in COVID-19. Some clones are missing from TCRdb's copy, which holds only in-frame ones; the method was immunoSEQ multiplex PCR. The sample consists of some 240,000 clones, about 86% of them appearing once. Sequences were obtained from PBMCs or T cells enriched from blood (not recorded which). These receptors came from a man in his thirties or forties with acute COVID-19.

This clone occurred a few times. The chain uses TRBV9 and TRBJ2-7; D is undetermined. This CDR3 contains 16 residues. The V gene lost 8 bases and the J gene lost 0 bases, with 21 bases spanning the gap. Germline CDR1 SGDLS, CDR2 YYNGEE. CDR3 DNA sequence: TGTGCCAGGCGGAATTTACTGAATGTGAGCTCCTACGAGCAGTACGTC. This sequence encodes CARRNLLNVSSYEQYV.

This rearrangement joins TRBV4-2 to TRBJ1-1; D is possibly TRBD1 (6 bases). Germline V gene sequence: CDR1 LGHNA, CDR2 YNFKEQ. There are 15 residues in the CDR3. Trimming removed 1 base from V and 2 bases from J, with 11 bases in between. CDR3: CASSQAGTPNTEAFF. The DNA for the CDR3 is TGTGCCAGCAGCCAAGCCGGGACACCTAACACTGAAGCTTTCTTT.

The gene calls are TRBV7-2 and TRBJ2-1; 8 bases are a match to TRBD2. CDR1 is SGHTA, CDR2 FQGNSA, per germline. With 5 bases clipped from V and 7 bases from J, the junction kept 10 bases outside the gene matches. The CDR3 covers 15 residues. The CDR3 protein is CASSASSGLGNEQFF. The DNA for the CDR3 is TGTGCCAGCAGCGCATCTAGCGGGCTAGGGAATGAGCAGTTCTTC.

The gene calls are TRBV28 and TRBJ1-4; D possibly corresponds to TRBD1 (6 bases). In germline, CDR1 is MDHEN, CDR2 SYDVKM. There are 16 residues in the CDR3. V was clipped by 1 base and J by 0 bases, with 9 bases between them. The CDR3 reads CASSLSGTTTNEKLFF. The CDR3 nucleotides are TGTGCCAGCAGTTTATCCGGGACAACAACTAATGAAAAACTGTTTTTT.

Notes on this clone: Germline and junction disagree at one end, which may indicate a read error. The V and J genes are TRBV5-1 and TRBJ1-2; TRBD1 might be the D (6 bases). Germline loops: CDR1 SGHRS, CDR2 YFSETQ. The CDR3 runs 13 residues. The CDR3 here is CASAQGGNYGYTF. In nucleotides, the CDR3 is TGTGCCAGCGCTCAAGGGGGTAACTATGGCTACACCTTC.

The chain has TRBV7-2 and TRBJ1-1; 11 nucleotides line up with TRBD1. CDR3 length equals 18 residues. The V and J ends lost 5 bases and 6 bases, in that order; junction bases with no gene match: 17. Looked up from germline, CDR1 is SGHTA and CDR2 is FQGNSA. The CDR3 nucleotides read TGTGCCAGCAGCCGCGTCGGGACAGGGGGTTTTCCGACGCCTGAAGCTTTCTTT. Its translation: CASSRVGTGGFPTPEAFF.

This chain uses TRBV13 with TRBJ2-7; D might be TRBD2 (5 bases). Germline V gene sequence: CDR1 PRHDT, CDR2 FYEKMQ (reference sequence). The CDR3 has 13 residues. Trimming left V 4 bases short and J 0 bases short, with 7 bases between. The DNA for the CDR3 is TGTGCCAGCAGCTCCCGGGACTCCTACGAGCAGTACGTC. It specifies CASSSRDSYEQYV.

Remarks on this clone: Other DNA sequences in this sample translate to the same CDR3. The chain carries TRBV6-5 and TRBJ1-2; D may be TRBD1 (5 bases). Trimming cost V 2 bases and J 8 bases, with 12 bases left between them. The germline CDR1 and CDR2 sequences are MNHEY and SVGAGI. This CDR3 has 13 amino acids. CDR3 nucleotide sequence: TGTGCCAGCAGTTACCGCCAGGGAGGGGGCTACACCTTC. Residues: CASSYRQGGGYTF.

This sequence joins TRBV18 and TRBJ2-3; D is ambiguous. This CDR3 has 14 amino acids. V was cut by 3 bases and J by 6 bases, with 13 bases left in between. Per the germline V gene, CDR1 is KGHSH and CDR2 is LQKENI. The CDR3 DNA follows: TGTGCCAGCTCACCCCCACACCGGGTCGATACGCAGTATTTT. Residues: CASSPPHRVDTQYF.

The sample holds one count of this clone. The chain employs TRBV5-4 and TRBJ1-1, with TRBD1 matching 12 bases. There are 13 residues in the CDR3. The germline V gene encodes CDR1 SGHNT and CDR2 YYREEE (reference sequence). Trimming cost V 4 bases and J 7 bases; bases outside gene matches: 2. The CDR3 DNA sequence: TGTGCCAGCAGCGGGGACAGGGGGCTTGAAGCTTTCTTT. This encodes CASSGDRGLEAFF. The variable domain in full, completed from reference TRBV5-4 and TRBJ1-1, reads ETGVTQSPTHLIKTRGQQVTLRCSSQSGHNTVSWYQQALGQGPQFIFQYYREEENGRGNFPPRFSGLQFPNYSSELNVNALELDDSALYLCASSGDRGLEAFFGQGTRLTVV.

This chain connects TRBV10-3 to TRBJ2-3; 15 positions agree with TRBD2. Losses at the gene ends were 3 bases for V and 7 bases for J; bases not matched to a gene: 8. The CDR3 runs to 17 residues. Germline V lookup: CDR1 ENHRY, CDR2 SYGVKD. Written as DNA, the CDR3 is TGTGCCATCAGTGACAGGACTAGCGGGGGGGCTTGGAATACGCAGTATTTT. Translating gives CAISDRTSGGAWNTQYF.

The J gene is TRBJ2-1, the V gene TRBV5-1; D is undetermined. The CDR3 is made up of 17 amino acids. V lost 1 base, J lost 0 bases, and 14 bases lay in between. The V gene's germline CDR1 is SGHRS and CDR2 YFSETQ. CDR3: CASSLWNYPNSYNEQFF. CDR3 DNA sequence: TGCGCCAGCAGCTTGTGGAACTACCCGAACTCCTACAATGAGCAGTTCTTC.

This sequence joins TRBV11-3 and TRBJ1-1; D is unresolved. V was trimmed by 1 base and J by 6 bases, leaving 12 bases between them. Germline CDR1 and CDR2: SGHNT and YENEEA. CDR3 length: 14 amino acids. The CDR3 DNA follows: TGTGCCAGCAGCTTAGGACTCCGGGATGCTGAAGCTTTCTTT. It specifies CASSLGLRDAEAFF.

This clone occurred once. The chain carries TRBV2 and TRBJ1-5; a possible D gene is TRBD1 (5 bases). In germline, CDR1 is SNHLY, CDR2 FYNNEI. With 6 bases removed from V and 0 bases from J, the gap between germline ends came to 9 bases. The CDR3 spans 14 residues. Here the CDR3 DNA reads TGTGCCAGCAGCCGACAGTTTAGCAATCAGCCCCAGCATTTT. This sequence encodes CASSRQFSNQPQHF.

The chain is built from TRBV10-3 and TRBJ1-1, with 12 positions matching TRBD1. The length of the CDR3 is 17 residues. Trimming at V came to 0 bases and at J to 4 bases, leaving 6 bases not matched to a gene. The V gene's germline CDR1 is ENHRY and CDR2 SYGVKD. The CDR3 DNA reads as TGTGCCATCAGTGAGTCCGGGACAGGGGGCAGGGGCACTGAAGCTTTCTTT. It codes for CAISESGTGGRGTEAFF.

The genes are TRBV6-5 and TRBJ2-7, with a possible D match to TRBD1 (6 bases). V shed 2 bases and J shed 8 bases, with 7 bases lying between them. In germline, CDR1 is MNHEY, CDR2 SVGAGI. CDR3 size: 11 residues. CDR3 region: CASSYQGKQYV. In DNA, the CDR3 is TGTGCCAGCAGTTACCAGGGGAAGCAGTACGTC.

The chain links TRBV6-1 to TRBJ2-1; 9 positions match TRBD2. This CDR3 contains 15 residues. The germline V gene has CDR1 MNHNS and CDR2 SASEGT. V dropped 0 bases and J dropped 6; count of bases not matched to a gene: 3. CDR3 sequence reads: CASSEAPTSGNEQFF. The CDR3 DNA reads TGTGCCAGCAGTGAAGCCCCGACTAGCGGCAATGAGCAGTTCTTC.

This clone was detected only a few times. This rearrangement joins TRBV7-9 to TRBJ2-5; D is unclear. Germline V gene data show CDR1 as SEHNR and CDR2 as FQNEAQ (reference sequence). This CDR3 has 13 residues. The V end lost 5 bases, the J end lost 5 bases, and 12 bases lay between the germline ends. The CDR3 here is CASSELRWETQYF. In nucleotides, the CDR3 is TGTGCCAGCAGCGAGCTGCGCTGGGAGACCCAGTACTTC.

The V and J genes are TRBV5-6 and TRBJ2-2, with 14 bases lining up with TRBD2. Germline trimming cut 6 bases from V and 4 bases from J; bases unmatched to any gene: 8. Germline V gene sequence: CDR1 SGHDT, CDR2 YYEEEE. The CDR3 has 17 residues. In DNA, the CDR3 is TGTGCCAGCACGCTGACTAGCGGGAGGGACTTCACCGGGGAGCTGTTTTTT. Translation gives CASTLTSGRDFTGELFF.

This chain uses TRBV5-4 with TRBJ2-2; D not certain. CDR1 SGHNT and CDR2 YYREEE come from the germline V gene (reference sequence). The length of the CDR3 is 14 residues. Trimming left V 0 bases short and J 5 bases short, with 8 bases between. The CDR3 DNA sequence: TGTGCCAGCAGCTTGGACCTCGGGACCGGGGAGCTGTTTTTT. It codes for CASSLDLGTGELFF.

This rearrangement joins TRBV28 to TRBJ1-4; 9 bases match TRBD1. J was trimmed by 12 bases and V by 6 bases; bases with no gene match: 11. The CDR3 runs to 14 residues. Germline loops: CDR1 MDHEN, CDR2 SYDVKM. The CDR3 is CASSAGTGFVELFF. The DNA for the CDR3 is TGTGCCAGCAGCGCCGGGACAGGGTTTGTGGAACTGTTTTTT.

This chain uses TRBV10-3 with TRBJ1-3; weak D call: TRBD1 (6 bases). Germline V CDR1 and CDR2: ENHRY, SYGVKD. CDR3 size: 13 residues. V lost 6 bases, J lost 8 bases, and 14 bases lay in between. The CDR3 protein is CAIRDTGKDTIYF. CDR3 bases: TGTGCCATCAGGGATACAGGGAAGGACACCATATATTTT.

V is TRBV2 and J is TRBJ1-5; 9 bases align to TRBD1. Germline values: CDR1 SNHLY, CDR2 FYNNEI. This CDR3 region has 15 residues. V trimming: 7 bases; J trimming: 2 bases; junction bases outside the gene matches: 6. In DNA form, the CDR3 reads TGTGCCAGCATGGGAAGGACAGGGGGCAATCAGCCCCAGCATTTT. Residues: CASMGRTGGNQPQHF.